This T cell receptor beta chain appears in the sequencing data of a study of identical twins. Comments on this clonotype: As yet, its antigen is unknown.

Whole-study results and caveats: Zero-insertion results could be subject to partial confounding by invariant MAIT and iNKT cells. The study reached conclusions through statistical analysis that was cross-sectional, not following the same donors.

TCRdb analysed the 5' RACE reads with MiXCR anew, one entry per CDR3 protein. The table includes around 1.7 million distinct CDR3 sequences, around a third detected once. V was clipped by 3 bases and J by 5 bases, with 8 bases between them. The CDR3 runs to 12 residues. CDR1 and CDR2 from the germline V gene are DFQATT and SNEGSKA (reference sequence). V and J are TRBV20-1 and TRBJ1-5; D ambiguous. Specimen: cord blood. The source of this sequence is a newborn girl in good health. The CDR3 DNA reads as TGCAGTGCTAGCGTGGAGTATCAGCCCCAGCATTTT. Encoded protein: CSASVEYQPQHF.